The rows below give T cell receptor beta chains drawn from one sample of a study of OX40 agonist ivuxolimab in advanced cancers. Profiling relied on immunoSEQ multiplex PCR, and the TCRdb table lists in-frame clones only, not all of them. Of tens of thousands of clones in the sample, about 85% were seen once. The sequencing here drew on CD4+ or CD8+ T cells sorted from blood, taken in a trial of the OX40 agonist ivuxolimab. These receptors all come from an adult with an advanced solid tumor such as melanoma, head and neck, liver or kidney cancer. Each CDR3 is given with its conserved first and last residue.

J gene	V gene	CDR3 protein
TRBJ2-1	TRBV29-1	CSVPPTGVNEQFF
TRBJ1-1	TRBV11-3	CASSLWGDTEAFF
TRBJ2-6	TRBV18	CASSPRNSGANVLTF
TRBJ1-1	TRBV6-5	CASSYPGQGAFF
TRBJ1-5	TRBV10-3	CAISESDGQPQHF
TRBJ1-1	TRBV6-5	CASSYGGGEAEAFF
TRBJ2-2	TRBV7-6	CASSLVLFSGTGATGELFF
TRBJ1-4	TRBV7-6	CASSEMTGSHLNEKLFF
TRBJ2-5	TRBV5-1	CASSSTSGRQETQYF
TRBJ1-4	TRBV19	CASSAMGTTTGGAGTNEKLFF
TRBJ1-1	TRBV5-6	CASSKGDRVTEAFF
TRBJ2-4	TRBV5-4	CASSPTTGRAKNIQYF
TRBJ1-3	TRBV6-5	CASSYSSGVGNTIYF
TRBJ1-2	TRBV2	CASSRLGGANYGYTF
TRBJ2-7	TRBV7-9	CASSTSLRTGSSYEQYF
TRBJ2-1	TRBV7-9	CASIREGRYEQFF
TRBJ2-2	TRBV2	CASSEAALTTGELFF
TRBJ1-2	TRBV6-1	CASSEALISYGYTF
TRBJ1-2	TRBV4-2	CASSPRAGSGYGYTF
TRBJ2-1	TRBV7-2	CASSLAGGTYNEQFF
TRBJ2-7	TRBV18	CASSPASSYEQYF
TRBJ2-2	TRBV4-1	CASRTGLAGVGELFF
TRBJ1-2	TRBV18	CASSSKIPGQGIDGYTF
TRBJ2-1	TRBV7-2	CASSLSQGPLRFF
TRBJ1-4	TRBV18	CASSPFARSATNEKLFF
TRBJ2-1	TRBV19	CASSGTRFSNEQFF
TRBJ1-4	TRBV25-1	CASSIVDRENEKLFF
TRBJ2-2	TRBV19	CASSIGAGNTGELFF
TRBJ2-1	TRBV18	CASSPRRTGNHNEQFF
TRBJ1-5	TRBV13	CASSLGLNNQPQHF
TRBJ2-3	TRBV28	CASSLGGLTDTQYF
TRBJ2-7	TRBV28	CASSLRGRASYEQYF
TRBJ2-5	TRBV15	CATSRKTSGGQETQYF
TRBJ1-2	TRBV29-1	CSATEANYGYTF
TRBJ2-3	TRBV14	CASSQGRTQYF
TRBJ2-1	TRBV7-9	CASSPGLAGGVNEQFF
TRBJ1-5	TRBV5-1	CASSLWGNQPQHF
TRBJ2-1	TRBV7-9	CASSLVGSSYNEQFF
TRBJ2-7	TRBV27	CASSLPGPSYEQYF
TRBJ2-7	TRBV29-1	CSVEDLGTGDLVEQYF
TRBJ2-5	TRBV2	CASSEDGRGETQYF
TRBJ1-4	TRBV29-1	CSAWINEKLFF
TRBJ2-7	TRBV6-5	CASRRQGQGSYEQYF